The TCR beta chain under discussion was sequenced for a study of T cell repertoires in cytomegalovirus infection (dated by TCRdb to between 2018 and 2021). With regard to the full study: Because public TCR beta signatures pointed to carriage of CMV infection together with the matching HLA type, the HLA type of each donor mattered for the analysis. Findings and caveats that apply to the study as a whole: Cumulative frequency of public TCR beta family members discriminated carriers of CMV infection plus the relevant HLA type in this cohort and an independent roughly 340-donor cohort. In the ex vivo response, HLA-C-restricted CMV-specific TCR beta clonotypes were dominant, and in two of eight donors the single most frequent clonotype came from this HLA-C-restricted group.

Data came from an Illumina HiSeq 1500. TCRdb trimmed the raw reads at Q25, called clones with MiXCR and kept productive beta chains. When rows share a CDR3 protein, they turn into one entry using the most common DNA and genes. The sample table records some 110,000 distinct CDR3 sequences; over 9.5% of these occur just once. Roughly 29% of the sample goes to the ten largest clones. This clonotype was observed many times. It has no known antigen specificity. Per-nucleotide qualities are absent, and no much larger clonotype sits a single base away. The CDR3 measures 14 amino acids from cysteine to phenylalanine. The sequence is cut down to CDR3 DNA, 42 bases in frame from base 1. The germline V gene yields SGHTA for CDR1 and FQGNSA for CDR2. V drops 5 bases and J drops 8 bases, leaving 16 bases in between.

The chain is encoded by TRBV7-2 joined to TRBJ1-5, and TRBD1 may be the D gene, going by 6 matching bases. The material sequenced was PBMCs, sequenced either directly or after in vitro stimulation (not recorded which). The sequence was obtained from a human donor in good health (CMV status not recorded). Some clones in this sample may be carry-over from other donors' samples. The CDR3 has the sequence CASSVYRVMKPQHF. The nucleotide sequence reads TGTGCCAGCAGCGTCTACAGGGTGATGAAGCCCCAGCATTTT.